This T cell receptor beta chain was identified during a study of T-cell reconstitution after alpha-beta-depleted transplantation in children. Germline CDR1 is SGHRS and CDR2 is YFSETQ. This CDR3 is built from 17 residues. The V gene end was trimmed by 8 bases and the J gene end by 4 bases; junction bases not matched to a gene: 18. Library preparation (for TCRbeta) was performed with unique molecular identifiers. MiXCR was run by TCRdb on the PCR reads, yielding one entry per CDR3 protein. This sample carries about 980,000 distinct CDR3 sequences, around 30% of them seen once, and the ten largest clones take around 30%.

Specimen: PBMCs, mostly from graft donor cells, collected 360 days after TCRalphabeta/CD19-depleted stem cell transplant. The rearrangement links TRBV5-1 to TRBJ2-3; 8 bases are a match to TRBD1. This sequence originates from a boy less than two years old who had a stem cell transplant for SCID, so the T cells may come from the graft donor. This chain's CDR3 is CASSPRGRIEGADTQYF. Written as DNA, the CDR3 is TGCGCCAGTTCCCCCAGGGGGCGAATTGAAGGGGCAGATACGCAGTATTTT.